The 27 T cell receptor beta chains below were found in one sample sequenced in a study of blood T cell repertoires in COVID-19. TCRdb's copy holds only in-frame clones and misses some; the assay was immunoSEQ multiplex PCR. The data hold about 270,000 clones, with less than 95% observed a single time. Sample: PBMCs or T cells enriched from blood (not recorded which). Every receptor here comes from a man between 40 and 49 years old who had been exposed to COVID-19.

J is TRBJ2-5 and V is TRBV28; 8 bases are shared with TRBD2. Germline CDR1 and CDR2: MDHEN and SYDVKM. CDR3 length: 19 amino acids. The junction had 24 bases not matched to a gene; V was cut back by 8 bases and J by 4 bases. The CDR3 protein is CASFPPTAGLVQEGETQYF. The CDR3 bases are TGTGCCAGCTTCCCCCCGACGGCGGGACTAGTCCAAGAGGGAGAGACCCAGTACTTC.

The rearrangement links TRBV4-2 to TRBJ1-1; 7 bases are shared with TRBD1. This CDR3 contains 13 residues. The junction had 5 bases not matched to a gene; V was cut back by 3 bases and J by 7 bases. Looked up from germline, CDR1 is LGHNA and CDR2 is YNFKEQ. The CDR3 region has the DNA TGTGCCAGCAGCCATGGCAGGGGGGATGAAGCTTTCTTT. This sequence encodes CASSHGRGDEAFF.

The rearrangement joins TRBV2 to TRBJ2-2; D is unresolved. V was shortened by 7 bases and J by 1 base, with 10 bases between the two germline ends. In germline, CDR1 is SNHLY, CDR2 FYNNEI. The CDR3 has 14 amino acids. The CDR3 DNA sequence: TGTGCCAGCATGCCGACACAGAACACCGGGGAGCTGTTTTTT. As protein: CASMPTQNTGELFF.

This rearrangement joins TRBV7-6 to TRBJ1-1; 9 nucleotides match TRBD1. Germline CDR1 and CDR2: SGHVS and FNYEAQ. V shed 0 bases and J 7 bases; nucleotides not matched to a gene: 3. This CDR3 contains 14 residues. CDR3 protein: CASSLAQGAGEAFF. The CDR3 nucleotides are TGTGCCAGCAGCTTAGCACAGGGGGCAGGTGAAGCTTTCTTT. Based on the CDR3 plus reference TRBV7-6 and TRBJ1-1, the full variable domain is GAGVSQSPRYKVTKRGQDVALRCDPISGHVSLYWYRQALGQGPEFLTYFNYEAQQDKSGLPNDRFSAERPEGSISTLTIQRTEQRDSAMYRCASSLAQGAGEAFFGQGTRLTVV.

The genes are TRBV5-1 and TRBJ2-1, with 15 positions matching TRBD2. Germline loops: CDR1 SGHRS, CDR2 YFSETQ. V dropped 0 bases and J dropped 4; count of bases not matched to a gene: 2. CDR3 size: 17 residues. CDR3: CASSLGTSGRVYNEQFF. The CDR3 nucleotides are TGCGCCAGCAGCTTGGGGACTAGCGGGAGGGTATACAATGAGCAGTTCTTC.

The V call is TRBV2, the J call TRBJ1-5, with D possibly being TRBD1 (5 bases). The CDR3 runs to 14 residues. V was trimmed by 7 bases and J by 1 base, leaving 11 bases between them. Per germline, CDR1 SNHLY and CDR2 FYNNEI. This chain's CDR3 is CASTDQGSNQPQHF. CDR3 in DNA: TGTGCCAGCACGGATCAGGGAAGCAATCAGCCCCAGCATTTT. The whole variable domain, remainder taken from reference TRBV2 and TRBJ1-5, is EPEVTQTPSHQVTQMGQEVILRCVPISNHLYFYWYRQILGQKVEFLVSFYNNEISEKSEIFDDQFSVERPDGSNFTLKIRSTKLEDSAMYFCASTDQGSNQPQHFGDGTRLSIL.

V and J are TRBV7-2 and TRBJ2-7, with 8 bases that match TRBD1. This CDR3 is 14 amino acids long. The germline CDR1 and CDR2 sequences are SGHTA and FQGNSA. V dropped 4 bases and J dropped 4; count of bases not matched to a gene: 6. Written as DNA, the CDR3 is TGTGCCAGCAGCTCCCCCAGGGGGCAGTACGAGCAGTACTTC. It specifies CASSSPRGQYEQYF.

This sequence joins TRBV6-4 and TRBJ2-1; TRBD2 is a possible D gene (6 bases). The CDR3 is 14 amino acids. Germline V CDR1 and CDR2: MRHNA, SNTAGT. Between the trimmed V and J ends, which lost 3 bases and 4 bases, there was a span of 10 bases. Written as DNA, the CDR3 is TGTGCCAGCAGTGATTCGGGGACTTACAATGAGCAGTTCTTC. Translated: CASSDSGTYNEQFF.

The V call is TRBV28, the J call TRBJ1-5; D gene ambiguous. CDR1 and CDR2 (germline): MDHEN, SYDVKM. V was cut by 6 bases and J by 11 bases, with 17 bases left in between. There are 13 residues in the CDR3. CDR3 in amino acids: CASRYTIKAAQHF. The CDR3 nucleotides read TGTGCCAGCAGATACACCATCAAGGCGGCCCAGCATTTT.

The genes are TRBV4-1 and TRBJ2-2, with TRBD1 matching 11 bases. CDR3 length: 18 residues. Germline loops: CDR1 MGHRA, CDR2 YSYEKL. The J segment lost 4 bases and the V segment lost 1 base, leaving 8 bases of the junction unmatched. The CDR3 bases are TGCGCCAGCAGCCAAGTGGCTGGGGGGACAGGGGGCACCGGGGAGCTGTTTTTT. Amino acids: CASSQVAGGTGGTGELFF.

This chain connects TRBV20-1 to TRBJ2-1; a weak D match, TRBD1 (5 bases). CDR1 DFQATT and CDR2 SNEGSKA come from the germline V gene (reference sequence). The CDR3 covers 12 residues. V dropped 3 bases and J dropped 10 bases, with 13 bases sitting between them. CDR3 loop: CSASSGPLEQFF. CDR3 bases: TGCAGTGCTAGTTCAGGGCCCCTCGAGCAGTTCTTC.

This chain links TRBV5-5 with TRBJ2-7; 10 bases match TRBD1. V lost 2 bases and J lost 0; bases outside the gene matches: 11. The CDR3 totals 18 residues. The germline CDR1 and CDR2 sequences are SGHKS and YYEKEE (reference sequence). CDR3 coding DNA: TGTGCCAGCAGCTTCGACAGGGGGCTCAGGCGGATCTCCTACGAGCAGTACTTC. Translating it yields CASSFDRGLRRISYEQYF.

The chain couples TRBV11-2 to TRBJ1-6, with D possibly matching TRBD1 (5 bases). CDR1 and CDR2 from the germline V gene are SGHAT and FQNNGV. The CDR3 runs 14 residues. The V and J ends lost 2 bases and 8 bases respectively, with 10 bases between them. The CDR3, as DNA: TGTGCCAGCAGCTTAATGGGGCTATATTCACCCCTCCACTTT. As protein: CASSLMGLYSPLHF.

DNA for the CDR3: TGTGCCTGGAGTCCAGGACTAGCGGGAGATACGCAGTATTTT. Residues: CAWSPGLAGDTQYF. V gene TRBV30 combines with J gene TRBJ2-3; 11 bases are shared with TRBD2. V lost 2 bases to trimming and J lost 5 bases; unmatched junction nucleotides: 3. CDR1 and CDR2 from the germline V gene are GTSNPN and SVGIG (reference sequence). The CDR3 loop spans 14 amino acids.

This chain joins TRBV7-2 and TRBJ1-4, with a tentative D call TRBD1 (5 bases). This CDR3 has 14 residues. With 1 base removed from V and 2 bases from J, the gap between germline ends came to 5 bases. Looked up from germline, CDR1 is SGHTA and CDR2 is FQGNSA. Here the CDR3 DNA reads TGTGCCAGCAGCTTAGACAGGACTAATGAAAAACTGTTTTTT. Protein sequence: CASSLDRTNEKLFF.

V gene TRBV7-8 combines with J gene TRBJ2-7; D might be TRBD1 (6 bases). In germline, CDR1 is SGHVS, CDR2 FQNEAQ. Trimming took off 5 bases at V and 1 base at J, with 15 bases between the two ends. The CDR3 covers 15 residues. The CDR3 DNA follows: TGTGCCAGCAGCCAACAGGGCCTCACTTCCTACGAGCAGTACTTC. Amino acids: CASSQQGLTSYEQYF.

V usage is TRBV6-5 and J usage is TRBJ1-5, with 7 bases that match TRBD1. Germline values: CDR1 MNHEY, CDR2 SVGAGI. The CDR3 is made up of 15 amino acids. The ends lost 6 bases at V and 0 bases at J; junction bases unmatched: 5. The CDR3 sequence: CASRMTGTSNQPQHF. For the CDR3, the DNA is TGTGCCAGCAGAATGACAGGGACTAGCAATCAGCCCCAGCATTTT.

The chain uses TRBV27 and TRBJ1-1; D is undetermined. This CDR3 contains 13 residues. V shed 5 bases and J shed 1 base, with 8 bases lying between them. Germline lookup yields CDR1 MNHEY and CDR2 SMNVEV (reference sequence). Here the CDR3 reads CASSPFRNTEAFF. The CDR3 DNA reads as TGTGCCAGCAGTCCCTTCCGGAACACTGAAGCTTTCTTT.

The chain combines TRBV3-1 (or the pseudogene TRBV3-2) with TRBJ2-2; 10 nucleotides align to TRBD2. Per the germline V gene, CDR1 is LGHDT and CDR2 is YNNKEL (reference sequence). V gave up 1 base and J gave up 6 bases; unmatched junction bases: 8. This CDR3 has 17 residues. The CDR3 loop reads CASSQVMASGSPGELFF. The CDR3 coding sequence is TGTGCCAGCAGCCAAGTGATGGCTAGCGGGAGTCCCGGGGAGCTGTTTTTT.

V and J are TRBV4-3 and TRBJ2-1; TRBD2 matches at 7 bases. V was clipped by 0 bases and J by 16 bases; unmatched bases: 9. The CDR3 contains 13 residues. The V gene's germline CDR1 is LGHNA and CDR2 YSLEER. CDR3 coding DNA: TGCGCCAGCAGCCAAGACTTACTAGCGCAGAAATTCTTC. Protein product: CASSQDLLAQKFF.

This clone was seen a single time. This rearrangement joins TRBV7-9 to TRBJ2-1; 7 bases agree with TRBD2. The CDR3 has 16 residues. Per germline, CDR1 SEHNR and CDR2 FQNEAQ (reference sequence). Germline trimming cut 1 base from V and 3 bases from J; bases unmatched to any gene: 6. The CDR3 here is CASSLGGGAHYNEQFF. CDR3 bases: TGTGCCAGCAGCTTAGGGGGGGGAGCCCACTACAATGAGCAGTTCTTC.

This chain uses TRBV11-2 with TRBJ1-3, with 8 nucleotides matching TRBD1. This CDR3 comprises 17 residues. The V gene end was trimmed by 4 bases and the J gene end by 3 bases; junction bases not matched to a gene: 11. CDR1 is SGHAT, CDR2 FQNNGV, per germline. CDR3 region: CASSSIRQGLGGNTIYF. CDR3 bases: TGTGCCAGCAGCTCTATACGACAGGGGCTGGGTGGAAACACCATATATTTT.

The rearrangement links TRBV5-1 to TRBJ1-2; possibly TRBD1 for D (5 bases). Trimming shortened V by 4 bases and J by 8 bases, and 18 bases separated the two germline ends. Germline CDR1 SGHRS, CDR2 YFSETQ. This CDR3 comprises 14 residues. Here the CDR3 DNA reads TGCGCCAGCAGCCCAGAAGACAGTCCGACCGGCTACACCTTC. Amino acid sequence: CASSPEDSPTGYTF.

CDR3 in DNA: TGTGCCAGCAGCGTAGGGGGGACTCGCACAGATACGCAGTATTTT. Protein product: CASSVGGTRTDTQYF. The chain couples TRBV9 to TRBJ2-3; TRBD2 might be the D (6 bases). CDR1 and CDR2 (germline): SGDLS, YYNGEE. CDR3 length: 15 amino acids. Deletions cut 0 bases from V and 1 base from J, with 9 bases between.

The chain couples TRBV18 to TRBJ2-7, with 8 bases that match TRBD1. Germline lookup yields CDR1 KGHSH and CDR2 LQKENI. V shed 3 bases, J shed 6 bases, and the junction held 7 bases outside the gene matches. This CDR3 comprises 14 residues. CDR3 in DNA: TGTGCCAGCTCACCGGTTTCACAGGGGGGCGAGCAGTACTTC. This encodes CASSPVSQGGEQYF.

The chain couples TRBV18 to TRBJ2-1; 12 bases align to TRBD2. Germline CDR1 is KGHSH and CDR2 is LQKENI. The CDR3 length is 14 residues. The J segment lost 8 bases and the V segment lost 7 bases, leaving 6 bases of the junction unmatched. CDR3 in DNA: TGTGCCAGCTTAACTAGCGGGAGGAGCTATGAGCAGTTCTTC. This encodes CASLTSGRSYEQFF.

This chain links TRBV11-3 with TRBJ2-7, with D possibly being TRBD1 (6 bases). CDR3 length: 14 residues. CDR1 is SGHNT, CDR2 YENEEA, per germline. V was trimmed by 5 bases and J by 1 base, leaving 12 bases between them. CDR3 sequence reads: CASSPQQGSYEQYF. The CDR3 region has the DNA TGTGCCAGCAGCCCACAACAGGGTTCCTACGAGCAGTACTTC.